This TCR beta chain comes out of a study of T cell changes during pregnancy in multiple sclerosis. The CDR3 contains 17 residues. Germline CDR1 reads SGHTA; CDR2 reads FQGNSA. The junction had 11 bases not matched to a gene; V was cut back by 0 bases and J by 5 bases. Method: immunoSEQ multiplex PCR; TCRdb's copy keeps in-frame clones and lacks some. The table has tens of thousands of clones, about 92% seen once. In its sample, this clone was seen once. V gene TRBV7-2 combines with J gene TRBJ2-5; 8 bases are shared with TRBD2. The source is a female donor in good health, enrolled as a control in a pregnancy study. The sequenced sample was CD8+ T cells from peripheral blood mononuclear cells, obtained in the third trimester of pregnancy. In nucleotides, the CDR3 is TGTGCCAGCAGCTTAGCCGCTTTAGCGGGGATGGGGGAGACCCAGTACTTC. It encodes CASSLAALAGMGETQYF.